This T cell receptor (beta chain) was sequenced during a study of T cell repertoires in cytomegalovirus infection. About the study: Both CMV infection and a matching HLA type were indicated by public TCR beta signatures.

Ten or more counts support this clonotype. As yet, its antigen is unknown. Study-wide results and limits: The study found HLA-C-restricted CMV-specific TCR beta clonotypes dominating the ex vivo response. Carriers of CMV and the relevant HLA type were discriminated by public TCR beta frequency.

TCRdb used MiXCR to reprocess the reads, holding one entry per CDR3 protein. The sample contains 400,000 to 550,000 distinct CDR3 sequences, about 11% of which appear only once. From germline, CDR1 is LGHNT and CDR2 FRNRAP. The CDR3 is 13 residues long. The ends were cut back, 6 bases at V and 1 base at J, with 9 bases in the middle. The chain links TRBV12-5 to TRBJ1-2, with D hard to call. The source of this sequence is a human donor in good health (CMV status not recorded). Some clones in this sample may be carry-over from other donors' samples. Sequencing was carried out using PBMCs. The CDR3 region is CASGPKGNYGYTF. In DNA form, the CDR3 reads TGTGCTAGTGGCCCGAAGGGTAACTATGGCTACACCTTC.